Detailed here is one T cell receptor (beta chain). Per the germline V gene, CDR1 is SGHTA and CDR2 is FQGNSA. Trimming took off 3 bases at V and 0 bases at J, with 12 bases between the two ends. The CDR3 spans 16 residues. In the original analysis: Amplification from reference gene primers served as the basis for estimated nucleated cell counts. Using immunoSEQ multiplex PCR, the repertoire was profiled, and TCRdb retains in-frame clones only, with some absent. From that table come the V and J calls and clone size; the DNA was used to work out D and trimming. The sample lists 290,000 or so clones, approximately 92% seen once, with 0.9% to 1.2% in the top ten. This sample was included in a study of blood T cell repertoires in COVID-19.

The genes are TRBV7-2 and TRBJ1-3; D remains unclear. The receptor's source is a woman aged 25-40 years who had recovered from COVID-19. Sample: PBMCs or T cells enriched from blood (not recorded which). As DNA, the CDR3 is TGTGCCAGCAGCTTTGAGGGAAGTAGCTCTGGAAACACCATATATTTT. Protein sequence: CASSFEGSSSGNTIYF.